This T cell receptor beta chain comes out of a study of cytomegalovirus exposure and HLA in healthy donors. Amplification used 60 Vbeta primers and 13 Jbeta primers. Profiled with immunoSEQ multiplex PCR; TCRdb holds only in-frame clones, not every one. The data hold 100,000 to 150,000 clones, with about 15% observed a single time. In regard to this clone: The antigen is unknown.

Study observations and caveats: The investigators catalogued 160 or so TCR beta chains as cytomegalovirus-associated. TCR beta chains associated with HLA were, in a later analysis, more clonally expanded than equally common others. Presence/absence analyses supposed approximately even sequencing depth among donors.

Trimming took off 0 bases at V and 5 bases at J, with 8 bases between the two ends. The germline V gene encodes CDR1 SGHDT and CDR2 YYEEEE. The CDR3 runs 13 residues. Sequencing was carried out using PBMCs. The receptor was derived from a female donor in good health and CMV-seropositive. The V and J genes are TRBV5-6 and TRBJ1-1, with D possibly TRBD1 on 5 matching bases. The CDR3 here is CASSLEGWTEAFF. CDR3 in DNA: TGTGCCAGCAGCTTGGAGGGGTGGACTGAAGCTTTCTTT.